What follows describes a single T cell receptor (beta chain). Repertoires were generated with immunoSEQ multiplex PCR, while TCRdb's copy carries only in-frame clones and drops some. The sample has just under 45,000 clones, roughly 80% seen once. This specimen comes from a study of blood T cell repertoires in COVID-19. This CDR3 spans 16 amino acids. Per the germline V gene, CDR1 is MGHRA and CDR2 is YSYEKL. With 4 bases clipped from V and 5 bases from J, the junction kept 13 bases outside the gene matches. The TCR comes from a human donor in a cohort sampled during active COVID-19. This sequence joins TRBV4-1 and TRBJ2-5, with 7 bases that match TRBD2. The sequenced sample was peripheral blood. CDR3 amino acids: CASSPRRAGERETQYF. CDR3 nucleotides: TGCGCCAGCAGCCCCAGGCGGGCGGGGGAGCGGGAGACCCAGTACTTC.